The subject of this entry is one T cell receptor beta chain. Its matching antigen is unknown. Sequencing used immunoSEQ multiplex PCR; TCRdb keeps in-frame clones, though not all of them. The sample shows 30,000 to 40,000 clones, 65% to 80% of them seen only once. V dropped 1 base and J dropped 3 bases, with 10 bases sitting between them. The CDR3 length is 15 residues. CDR1 and CDR2 from the germline V gene are KGHSH and LQKENI. This entry comes from a study of OX40 agonist ivuxolimab in advanced cancers. Study results and caveats: Within 6 weeks, CD4+ and CD8+ blood T cells expanded clonally at 0.1 to 3.0 mg/kg.

The sequenced sample was CD4+ or CD8+ T cells sorted from blood, obtained in a trial of the OX40 agonist ivuxolimab. The receptor was isolated from an adult with an advanced solid tumor such as melanoma, head and neck, liver or kidney cancer. The V gene is TRBV18, the J gene TRBJ1-5; D is possibly TRBD1 (5 bases). The CDR3 protein is CASSPQDSFNQPQHF. CDR3 nucleotide sequence: TGTGCCAGCTCACCACAAGACAGCTTCAATCAGCCCCAGCATTTT. The variable domain in full, completed from reference TRBV18 and TRBJ1-5, reads NAGVMQNPRHLVRRRGQEARLRCSPMKGHSHVYWYRQLPEEGLKFMVYLQKENIIDESGMPKERFSAEFPKEGPSILRIQQVVRGDSAAYFCASSPQDSFNQPQHFGDGTRLSIL.